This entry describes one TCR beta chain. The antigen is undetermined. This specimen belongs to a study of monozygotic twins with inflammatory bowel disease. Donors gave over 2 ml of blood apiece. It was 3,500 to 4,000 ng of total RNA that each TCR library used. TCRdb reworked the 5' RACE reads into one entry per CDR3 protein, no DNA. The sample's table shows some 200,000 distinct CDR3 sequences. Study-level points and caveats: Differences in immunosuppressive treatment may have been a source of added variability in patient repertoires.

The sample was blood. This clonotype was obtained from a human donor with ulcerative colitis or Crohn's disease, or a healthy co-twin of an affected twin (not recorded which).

This CDR3 is CAISDGRLSYNEQFF. This chain uses TRBV10-3 with TRBJ2-1. CDR1 ENHRY and CDR2 SYGVKD come from the germline V gene. The CDR3 sequence is 15 residues long.